These T cell receptor beta chains were read from a single sample in a study of blood T cells in healthy people across ages. Via MiXCR, TCRdb re-called the 5' RACE reads, giving one row per CDR3 protein. The top ten hold roughly 3.7% of the sample, which has roughly 1.5 million distinct CDR3 sequences, roughly 43% seen once. Sequences were obtained from blood. Source of these receptors: a woman younger than 30 in good health. The CDR3 runs from the conserved cysteine through the conserved F or W. The order of the fields is D gene, V gene, clone size, J gene, CDR3 DNA, CDR3 protein. The D gene is left open where the match is weak. Size is omitted from some rows. Given values are once, few, many or a class for expanded clones.

TRBD1	TRBV20-1	.	TRBJ2-1	TGCAGTGCGGAGGGACAGGTCGATGAGCAGTTCTTC	CSAEGQVDEQFF
.	TRBV2	.	TRBJ1-5	TGTGCCAGCAGTAAGGACAGTCGGAACCAGCCCCAGCATTTT	CASSKDSRNQPQHF
TRBD2	TRBV6-6	.	TRBJ2-3	TGTGCCAGCAGACGTCGGGGGGGTCTCGCCGATACGCAGTATTTT	CASRRRGGLADTQYF
.	TRBV2	few	TRBJ2-1	TGTGCCAGCAGTGTGTATGAGCAGTTCTTC	CASSVYEQFF
TRBD2	TRBV28	.	TRBJ2-6	TGTGCCAGCAGTGGGGGGGATTTTTCTGGGGCCAACGTCCTGACTTTC	CASSGGDFSGANVLTF
.	TRBV2	.	TRBJ2-5	TGTGCCAGCAGGTCACGGGGGAGTTCCAACAATGAGCAGTACTTC	CASRSRGSSNNEQYF
.	TRBV5-1	.	TRBJ1-1	TGCGCCAGCAGCTCCTACACCCAGGGGCTGAACACTGAAGCTTTCTTT	CASSSYTQGLNTEAFF
.	TRBV14	few	TRBJ2-7	TGTGCCAGCAGCCAACAGGACATAAGCTCCTACGAGCAGTACTTC	CASSQQDISSYEQYF
.	TRBV29-1	many	TRBJ1-5	TGCAGCGTTGTGATAGGACCTAGCAATCAGCCCCAGCATTTT	CSVVIGPSNQPQHF
TRBD1	TRBV2	.	TRBJ2-7	TGTGCCGGCAGCGAGGACAGGGGATACGAGCAGTACTTC	CAGSEDRGYEQYF
TRBD1	TRBV7-8	.	TRBJ1-2	TGTGCCAGCAGCTTAGTAGTGGCGGCCGGGACAGGAGACTATGGCTACACCTTC	CASSLVVAAGTGDYGYTF
TRBD2	TRBV20-1	.	TRBJ2-1	TGCAGTGCTAGAGGGACTAGCGGGGATGTATCCTACAATGAGCAGTTCTTC	CSARGTSGDVSYNEQFF
.	TRBV21-1	.	TRBJ2-7	TGTGCCAGCAGCATCTCCGGGCCATCAACCTACCACGAGCAGTACTTC	CASSISGPSTYHEQYF
.	TRBV7-9	.	TRBJ1-2	TGTGCCAGCAGCTCCCGGGACACGCCTAACTATGGCTACACCTTC	CASSSRDTPNYGYTF
.	TRBV10-2	.	TRBJ1-2	TGCGCCAGCAGTGAGTCTGGACAGAACTATGGCTACACCTTC	CASSESGQNYGYTF
.	TRBV29-1	few	TRBJ2-5	TGCAGCGTGGACCTAAAAGAGACCCAGTACTTC	CSVDLKETQYF
TRBD1	TRBV12-3/TRBV12-4	.	TRBJ1-1	TGTGCCAGCGGCTCCCAGGGGGGTTCAACTGAAGCTTTCTTT	CASGSQGGSTEAFF
TRBD1	TRBV18	few	TRBJ2-3	TGTGCCAGCCAATGGGACAGGATGACAGATACGCAGTATTTT	CASQWDRMTDTQYF
.	TRBV20-1	.	TRBJ1-6	TGCAGTGCTAGAGAGGAGGGTTCCAATTCACCCCTCCACTTT	CSAREEGSNSPLHF
.	TRBV7-2	.	TRBJ1-4	TGTGCCAGCAGCGCGACAGCGGTCTTGGAAAAACTGTTTTTT	CASSATAVLEKLFF
TRBD2	TRBV7-9	.	TRBJ2-1	TGTGCCAGCGTCGCTAGCGGCTACAATGAGCAGTTCTTC	CASVASGYNEQFF
.	TRBV6-2/TRBV6-3	few	TRBJ1-2	TGTGCCAGCAGACGGGTCTCCAACTATGGCTACACCTTC	CASRRVSNYGYTF
.	TRBV3-1	few	TRBJ2-2	TGTGCCAGCAGCGACGGTAACCGCTACACCGGGGAGCTGTTTTTT	CASSDGNRYTGELFF
TRBD1	TRBV10-3	.	TRBJ2-1	TGTGCCATCAGTGGGGACAGTAGAGAAGAGCAGTTCTTC	CAISGDSREEQFF
.	TRBV29-1	few	TRBJ2-7	TGCAGCGTTGAAGGGGACACCTACGAGCAGTACTTC	CSVEGDTYEQYF